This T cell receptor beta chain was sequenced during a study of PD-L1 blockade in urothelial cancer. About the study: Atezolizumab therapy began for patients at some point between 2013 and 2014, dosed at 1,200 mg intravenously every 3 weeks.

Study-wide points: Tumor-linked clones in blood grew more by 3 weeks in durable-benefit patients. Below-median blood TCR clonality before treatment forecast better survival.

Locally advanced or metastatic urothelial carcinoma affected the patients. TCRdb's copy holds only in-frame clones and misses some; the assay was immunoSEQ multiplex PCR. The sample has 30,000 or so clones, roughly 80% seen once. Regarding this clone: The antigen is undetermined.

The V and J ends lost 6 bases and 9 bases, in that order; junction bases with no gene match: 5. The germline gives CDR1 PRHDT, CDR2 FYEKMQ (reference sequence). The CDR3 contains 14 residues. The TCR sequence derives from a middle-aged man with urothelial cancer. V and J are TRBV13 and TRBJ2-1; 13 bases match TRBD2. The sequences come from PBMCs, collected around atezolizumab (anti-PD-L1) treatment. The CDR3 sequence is CASSPGLAGVEQFF. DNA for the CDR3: TGTGCCAGCAGTCCCGGACTAGCGGGAGTTGAGCAGTTCTTC.